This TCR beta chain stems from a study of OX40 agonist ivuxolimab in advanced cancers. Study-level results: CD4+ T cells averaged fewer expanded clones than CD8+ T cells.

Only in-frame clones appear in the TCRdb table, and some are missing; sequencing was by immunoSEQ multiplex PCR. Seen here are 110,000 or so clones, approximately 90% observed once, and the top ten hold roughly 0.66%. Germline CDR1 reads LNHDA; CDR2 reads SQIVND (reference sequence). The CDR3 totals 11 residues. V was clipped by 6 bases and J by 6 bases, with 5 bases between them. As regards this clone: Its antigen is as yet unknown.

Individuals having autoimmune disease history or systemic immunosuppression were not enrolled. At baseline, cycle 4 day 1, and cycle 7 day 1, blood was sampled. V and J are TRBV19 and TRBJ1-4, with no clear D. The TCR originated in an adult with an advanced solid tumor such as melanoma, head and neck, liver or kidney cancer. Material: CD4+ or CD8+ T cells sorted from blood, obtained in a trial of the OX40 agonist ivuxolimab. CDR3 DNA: TGTGCCAGTAGGACCTATGAAAAACTGTTTTTT. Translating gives CASRTYEKLFF. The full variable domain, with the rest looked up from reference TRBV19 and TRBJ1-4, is DGGITQSPKYLFRKEGQNVTLSCEQNLNHDAMYWYRQDPGQGLRLIYYSQIVNDFQKGDIAEGYSVSREKKESFPLTVTSAQKNPTAFYLCASRTYEKLFFGSGTQLSVL.